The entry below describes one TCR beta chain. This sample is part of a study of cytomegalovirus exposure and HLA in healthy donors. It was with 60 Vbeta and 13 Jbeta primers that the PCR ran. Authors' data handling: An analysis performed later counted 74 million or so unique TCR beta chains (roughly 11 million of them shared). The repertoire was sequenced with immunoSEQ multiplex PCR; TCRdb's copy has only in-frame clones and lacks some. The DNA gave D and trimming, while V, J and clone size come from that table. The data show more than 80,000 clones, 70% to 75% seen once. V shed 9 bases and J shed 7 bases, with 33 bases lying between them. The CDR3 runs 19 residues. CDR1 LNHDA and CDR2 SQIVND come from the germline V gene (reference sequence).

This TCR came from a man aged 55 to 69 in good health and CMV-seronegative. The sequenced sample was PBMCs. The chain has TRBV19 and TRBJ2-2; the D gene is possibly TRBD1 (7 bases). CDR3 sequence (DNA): TGTGCCAGATACACTACAGGGGCCCTGCCCCCTCGGGGGTACGGGGAGCTGTTTTTT. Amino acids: CARYTTGALPPRGYGELFF.